The 11 T cell receptor beta chains listed next were all sequenced from one sample in a study of CD8+ T cells in alopecia areata. After isolation, RNA underwent reverse transcription to generate cDNA as the sequencing template. Clones were read by immunoSEQ multiplex PCR, and TCRdb kept only the in-frame ones, dropping some. The sample has roughly 280,000 clones; about 60% are singletons. The sample's treatment: oral pan-JAK inhibitor, 5-10 mg twice daily. Sequenced here: CD4+ T cells sorted from blood, sampled at week 52, from a patient treated with tofacitinib. The receptors were sampled from a human donor with alopecia areata.

V usage is TRBV2 and J usage is TRBJ1-1; no reliable D call. This CDR3 contains 11 residues. V dropped 2 bases and J dropped 11 bases, with 9 bases sitting between them. Germline loops: CDR1 SNHLY, CDR2 FYNNEI. The CDR3 bases are TGTGCCAGCAGTGAAAACGGGGAGGCTTTCTTT. Protein sequence: CASSENGEAFF.

The V call is TRBV30, the J call TRBJ2-1; D may be TRBD1 (6 bases). CDR3 length: 13 residues. Germline CDR1 reads GTSNPN; CDR2 reads SVGIG (reference sequence). V was shortened by 1 base and J by 4 bases, with 8 bases between the two germline ends. DNA of the CDR3: TGTGCCTGGAGTGGACAGGTTTACAATGAGCAGTTCTTC. It translates to CAWSGQVYNEQFF. Supplemented by reference TRBV30 and TRBJ2-1, the full variable domain reads SQTIHQWPATLVQPVGSPLSLECTVEGTSNPNLYWYRQAAGRGLQLLFYSVGIGQISSEVPQNLSASRPQDRQFILSSKKLLLSDSGFYLCAWSGQVYNEQFFGPGTRLTVL.

This clone was counted a few times. The J gene is TRBJ2-2, the V gene TRBV19, with TRBD2 as a possible D gene (5 bases). The CDR3 is made up of 14 amino acids. Trimming took 5 bases from V and 3 from J, leaving 10 bases between them. Germline CDR1 LNHDA, CDR2 SQIVND (reference sequence). DNA of the CDR3: TGTGCCAGTAGTCGGGGTTTAGACACCGGGGAGCTGTTTTTT. This translates into CASSRGLDTGELFF.

The V gene is TRBV27, the J gene TRBJ2-1; the D is unclear. V lost 8 bases, J lost 0 bases, and 14 bases lay in between. Germline V gives CDR1 MNHEY, CDR2 SMNVEV (reference sequence). The CDR3 has 15 residues. For the CDR3, the DNA is TGTGCCAGCCGCCCCTCGGTGGGCTCCTACAATGAGCAGTTCTTC. It is translated as CASRPSVGSYNEQFF.

The chain uses TRBV14 and TRBJ1-6; TRBD1 agrees at 7 bases. CDR1 is SGHDN, CDR2 FVKESK, per germline. V was clipped by 1 base and J by 8 bases; unmatched bases: 5. CDR3 length equals 15 residues. In nucleotides, the CDR3 is TGTGCCAGCAGCCAAGTCGGGACAGCTTATTCACCCCTCCACTTT. Amino acid sequence: CASSQVGTAYSPLHF. The full variable domain, in which reference TRBV14 and TRBJ1-6 provide the parts outside the CDR3, is EAGVTQFPSHSVIEKGQTVTLRCDPISGHDNLYWYRRVMGKEIKFLLHFVKESKQDESGMPNNRFLAERTGGTYSTLKVQPAELEDSGVYFCASSQVGTAYSPLHFGNGTRLTVT.

The chain joins TRBV13 to TRBJ1-2; D gene unclear. The germline CDR1 and CDR2 sequences are PRHDT and FYEKMQ (reference sequence). This CDR3 has 14 amino acids. V was shortened by 0 bases and J by 5 bases, with 10 bases between the two germline ends. The CDR3 nucleotides are TGTGCCAGCAGCTTAGGACGGCCAACATATGGCTACACCTTC. Amino acid sequence: CASSLGRPTYGYTF.

About this clone: Other DNA sequences in the same sample also yield this CDR3. J is TRBJ2-3 and V is TRBV20-1; D ambiguous. V was clipped by 3 bases and J by 2 bases, with 0 bases between them. Germline V gene lookup returns CDR1 DFQATT and CDR2 SNEGSKA (reference sequence). The length of the CDR3 is 10 residues. CDR3: CSASTDTQYF. CDR3 sequence (DNA): TGCAGTGCTAGCACAGATACGCAGTATTTT.

The V and J genes are TRBV5-6 and TRBJ2-7, with D possibly matching TRBD2 (5 bases). V was clipped by 3 bases and J by 6 bases, with 7 bases between them. The CDR3 is made up of 11 amino acids. The germline V gene encodes CDR1 SGHDT and CDR2 YYEEEE. CDR3 sequence reads: CASSYSGEQYF. CDR3 bases: TGTGCCAGCAGCTACAGCGGCGAGCAGTACTTC. The entire variable domain, with the rest obtained from reference TRBV5-6 and TRBJ2-7, is as follows: DAGVTQSPTHLIKTRGQQVTLRCSPKSGHDTVSWYQQALGQGPQFIFQYYEEEERQRGNFPDRFSGHQFPNYSSELNVNALLLGDSALYLCASSYSGEQYFGPGTRLTVT.

This clone was found a few times. The chain is built from TRBV7-6 and TRBJ2-3, with TRBD2 as a possible D gene (7 bases). Germline V gene lookup returns CDR1 SGHVS and CDR2 FNYEAQ. CDR3 size: 15 residues. Trimming cost V 1 base and J 1 base, with 9 bases left between them. The CDR3 region has the DNA TGTGCCAGCAGCTTAGGCGGGGGCCGCACAGATACGCAGTATTTT. Residues: CASSLGGGRTDTQYF.

The chain joins TRBV11-3 to TRBJ1-1; D ambiguous. The CDR3 sequence is 11 residues long. In germline, CDR1 is SGHNT, CDR2 YENEEA. Trimming removed 5 bases at V and 1 base at J, with 2 bases between. The CDR3 bases are TGTGCCAGCAGCAAGAACACTGAAGCTTTCTTT. Translation: CASSKNTEAFF.

This clone showed up just a few times. V and J are TRBV29-1 and TRBJ1-2, with TRBD1 matching over 10 bases. Germline V lookup: CDR1 SQVTM, CDR2 ANQGSEA. This CDR3 contains 14 residues. Trimming took 7 bases from V and 8 from J; bases not matched to a gene: 13. CDR3: CSAHRDRGPQGYTF. For the CDR3, the DNA is TGCAGCGCACACCGGGACAGGGGACCACAGGGCTACACCTTC. The full variable domain, with the rest looked up from reference TRBV29-1 and TRBJ1-2, is SAVISQKPSRDICQRGTSLTIQCQVDSQVTMMFWYRQQPGQSLTLIATANQGSEATYESGFVIDKFPISRPNLTFSTLTVSNMSPEDSSIYLCSAHRDRGPQGYTFGSGTRLTVV.